This TCR beta chain is drawn from a study of blood T cell repertoires in COVID-19. Study details: COVID-19 samples from acute and convalescent phases originated in the United States, Italy and Spain. T cells, B-cell-depleted T cells, or PBMCs provided the cDNA or gDNA that served as material.

Germline lookup yields CDR1 SGDLS and CDR2 YYNGEE. The CDR3 contains 13 residues. V was cut by 2 bases and J by 2 bases, with 6 bases left in between. Those enrolled, adults aged roughly 18 to 95 years, came from 25 or so US areas. In the original workflow: Amplified reference gene primers provided the basis for estimating nucleated cell counts. Data came from immunoSEQ multiplex PCR; TCRdb stores just in-frame clones and leaves some out. V and J calls and clone size are given by that table; D and trimming were obtained from the DNA. The sample has approximately 230,000 clones; roughly 90% are singletons.

The sequence came from a young woman with acute COVID-19. The sequenced sample was PBMCs or T cells enriched from blood (not recorded which). The chain joins TRBV9 to TRBJ2-3; D gene ambiguous. For the CDR3, the DNA is TGTGCCAGCAGCGTCGTACTCACAGATACGCAGTATTTT. This sequence encodes CASSVVLTDTQYF.